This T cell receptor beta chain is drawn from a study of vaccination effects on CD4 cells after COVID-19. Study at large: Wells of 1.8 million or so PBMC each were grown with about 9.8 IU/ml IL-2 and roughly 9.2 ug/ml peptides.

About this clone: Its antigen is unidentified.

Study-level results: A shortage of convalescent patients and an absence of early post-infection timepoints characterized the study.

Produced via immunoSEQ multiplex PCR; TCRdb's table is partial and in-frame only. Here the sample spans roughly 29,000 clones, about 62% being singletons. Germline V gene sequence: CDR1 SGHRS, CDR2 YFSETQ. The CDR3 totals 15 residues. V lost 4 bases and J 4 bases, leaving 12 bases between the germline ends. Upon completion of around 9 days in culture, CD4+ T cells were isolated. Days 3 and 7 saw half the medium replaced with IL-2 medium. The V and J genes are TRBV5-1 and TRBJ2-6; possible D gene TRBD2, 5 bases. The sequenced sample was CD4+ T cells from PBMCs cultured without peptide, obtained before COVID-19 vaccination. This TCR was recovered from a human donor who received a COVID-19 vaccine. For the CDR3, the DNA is TGCGCCAGCAGCACTAACGTAGCGGGGGCCAACGTCCTGACTTTC. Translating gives CASSTNVAGANVLTF.